Following are 14 T cell receptor beta chains from one sample sequenced in a study of CD8 T cells in Susac syndrome (dated by TCRdb to between 2018 and 2020). The method was the immunoSEQ multiplex PCR assay. RNA was extracted with the RNeasy kit and roughly 0.45 to 1 ug was reverse transcribed using random hexamers. TCRdb trimmed the raw reads at Q25, called clones with MiXCR and kept productive beta chains. Identical CDR3 proteins give one entry, which carries the most common genes and DNA. This sample gives roughly 180,000 distinct CDR3 sequences in total; around 95% of them show up just once. Around 0.15% of the sample belongs to the ten largest clones. The sequencing input was CD4+ T cells from PBMCs. All receptors come from a human donor in good health.

This chain connects TRBV20-1 to TRBJ2-3; D might be TRBD2 (7 bases). Trimming took off 3 bases at V and 3 bases at J, with 22 bases between the two ends. In germline, CDR1 is DFQATT, CDR2 SNEGSKA (reference sequence). CDR3 length equals 17 residues. The CDR3 DNA reads as TGCAGTGCTAGTCGGGGGCCCAGCGGGACGGGGACAGATACGCAGTATTTT. It encodes CSASRGPSGTGTDTQYF.

The gene calls are TRBV29-1 and TRBJ2-7; D is possibly TRBD2 (5 bases). The V end lost 2 bases, the J end lost 2 bases, and 7 bases lay between the germline ends. The germline V gene has CDR1 SQVTM and CDR2 ANQGSEA. The CDR3 is 12 amino acids. The CDR3 sequence: CSVESGTYEQYF. CDR3 coding DNA: TGCAGCGTTGAAAGCGGTACCTACGAGCAGTACTTC.

V and J are TRBV5-4 and TRBJ2-5, with TRBD1 matching 8 bases. After removal of 4 bases from V and 7 bases from J, the junction contained 6 bases not matched to a gene. The CDR3 totals 13 residues. Germline-derived CDR1 and CDR2 are SGHNT and YYREEE (reference sequence). The CDR3 spells CASSKDRDGTQYF. The DNA for the CDR3 is TGTGCCAGCAGCAAGGACAGGGACGGGACCCAGTACTTC.

The genes are TRBV5-4 and TRBJ2-2; D uncertain. Looked up from germline, CDR1 is SGHNT and CDR2 is YYREEE (reference sequence). V lost 3 bases to trimming and J lost 4 bases, with 7 bases between them. CDR3 size: 13 residues. The CDR3 loop is CASSSGVTGELFF. The CDR3 bases are TGTGCCAGCAGCTCCGGCGTCACCGGGGAGCTGTTTTTT.

The V gene is TRBV6-1, the J gene TRBJ1-2; TRBD1 matches 7 bases. The V and J ends lost 5 bases and 5 bases, in that order; junction bases with no gene match: 2. The CDR3 has 12 residues. CDR1 MNHNS and CDR2 SASEGT come from the germline V gene. The CDR3 protein is CASSTGAYGYTF. Here the CDR3 DNA reads TGTGCCAGCAGTACAGGGGCATATGGCTACACCTTC.

V is TRBV2 and J is TRBJ2-3, with TRBD1 as a possible D gene (6 bases). The CDR3 is made up of 15 amino acids. Germline-derived CDR1 and CDR2 are SNHLY and FYNNEI. V shed 3 bases and J shed 1 base, with 11 bases lying between them. CDR3: CASSENNRGTDTQYF. The CDR3 DNA reads as TGTGCCAGCAGTGAGAACAACAGGGGCACAGATACGCAGTATTTT.

V is TRBV5-1 and J is TRBJ2-3; 8 bases agree with TRBD1. In germline, CDR1 is SGHRS, CDR2 YFSETQ. The V gene end was trimmed by 5 bases and the J gene end by 0 bases; junction bases not matched to a gene: 8. CDR3 length equals 16 residues. CDR3 bases: TGCGCCAGCAGTAAGAATCAGGGGGCCAGCACAGATACGCAGTATTTT. This codes for CASSKNQGASTDTQYF.

V gene TRBV2 combines with J gene TRBJ1-2, with TRBD1 matching 11 bases. Trimming took 6 bases from V and 4 from J; bases not matched to a gene: 7. Germline V gene lookup returns CDR1 SNHLY and CDR2 FYNNEI. The CDR3 extends over 15 amino acids. This CDR3 reads CASSERDRGFYGYTF. The CDR3 bases are TGTGCCAGCAGCGAAAGGGACAGGGGGTTCTATGGCTACACCTTC.

The J gene is TRBJ2-7, the V gene TRBV12-3 or TRBV12-4; D remains unclear. The V end was cut by 4 bases, the J end by 2 bases, with 3 bases between. The CDR3 loop spans 11 amino acids. The CDR3 bases are TGTGCCAGCAGTTATGCCTACGAGCAGTACTTC. Protein: CASSYAYEQYF.

The chain uses TRBV29-1 and TRBJ2-1; D gene ambiguous. Trimming stripped 5 bases from V and 2 bases from J, with 7 bases between. Germline assignment: CDR1 SQVTM and CDR2 ANQGSEA. The CDR3 is 12 amino acids. The CDR3 spells CSVRQTYNEQFF. The DNA of the CDR3 is TGCAGCGTTCGGCAAACCTACAATGAGCAGTTCTTC.

J is TRBJ2-5 and V is TRBV7-2; a weak D match, TRBD2 (5 bases). Trimming stripped 5 bases from V and 5 bases from J, with 12 bases between. This CDR3 has 13 amino acids. Germline assignment: CDR1 SGHTA and CDR2 FQGNSA. This chain's CDR3 is CASSRSGLETQYF. CDR3 DNA: TGTGCCAGCAGCCGATCGGGGTTGGAGACCCAGTACTTC.

The J gene is TRBJ2-7, the V gene TRBV7-2; no clear D gene. From germline, CDR1 is SGHTA and CDR2 FQGNSA. Trimming left V 1 base short and J 0 bases short, with 10 bases between. The CDR3 is made up of 15 amino acids. This CDR3 reads CASSLDAPSSYEQYF. The CDR3 region has the DNA TGTGCCAGCAGCTTAGATGCTCCCAGCTCCTACGAGCAGTACTTC.

The J gene is TRBJ2-3, the V gene TRBV7-2, with 10 bases identical to TRBD1. Unmatched junction bases numbered 6, after V lost 5 bases and J lost 4 bases. CDR3 length: 15 residues. Per the germline V gene, CDR1 is SGHTA and CDR2 is FQGNSA. CDR3 protein: CASSPTGGWADTQYF. The CDR3 DNA sequence: TGTGCCAGCAGCCCGACAGGGGGCTGGGCAGATACGCAGTATTTT.

The J gene is TRBJ2-4, the V gene TRBV7-9; D is possibly TRBD1 or TRBD2 (5 bases each). V was clipped by 5 bases and J by 8 bases, with 13 bases between them. This CDR3 contains 13 residues. In germline, CDR1 is SEHNR, CDR2 FQNEAQ (reference sequence). In nucleotides, the CDR3 is TGTGCCAGCAGCCGGGACGTCGTGGACATTCAGTACTTC. Its protein is CASSRDVVDIQYF.